The rows below give T cell receptor beta chains drawn from one sample of a study of regulatory T cells in long-lasting Graves disease. A single record per CDR3 protein comes from TCRdb applying MiXCR to the multiplex PCR reads. Of about 530,000 distinct CDR3 sequences in the sample, 15% to 20% were seen once. These data are also associated with another study on T cells in Graves' hyperthyroidism and ophthalmopathy.

The input for sequencing was peripheral blood mononuclear cells (PBMCs), taken at new diagnosis, from a patient treated with antithyroid drugs. The receptor set was obtained from a woman aged 40-60 years with Graves disease. The CDR3 runs from the conserved cysteine through the conserved F or W. Each record gives: D gene, V gene, J gene, clone size, CDR3 length, CDR3 protein, CDR3 DNA. A D gene is named only where the DNA matches it firmly. Clone size is given for some rows only: seen once, a few or many times, or a class if the clone is expanded.

TRBD1	TRBV5-6	TRBJ2-1	many	15	CASSLTDRAYNEQFF	TGTGCCAGCAGCTTGACTGACAGGGCCTACAATGAGCAGTTCTTC
TRBD1	TRBV12-3/TRBV12-4	TRBJ1-2	.	14	CASRLDREDYGYTF	TGTGCCAGCAGGCTGGACAGGGAGGACTATGGCTACACCTTC
.	TRBV28	TRBJ2-7	many	17	CASSLSLLGEKTYEQYF	TGTGCCAGCAGTTTATCCCTCCTCGGGGAAAAGACCTACGAGCAGTACTTC
.	TRBV3-1	TRBJ1-4	many	15	CASRSVQATNEKLFF	TGTGCCAGCAGGTCCGTCCAGGCAACTAATGAAAAACTGTTTTTT
TRBD2	TRBV2	TRBJ2-7	.	14	CASSASGGVYEQYF	TGTGCCAGCAGCGCTAGCGGGGGGGTCTACGAGCAGTACTTC
TRBD1	TRBV2	TRBJ1-1	many	15	CASSADQGDVTEAFF	TGTGCCAGCAGCGCAGATCAGGGGGATGTGACTGAAGCTTTCTTT
.	TRBV19	TRBJ1-1	.	14	CASTQTGANTEAFF	TGTGCCAGTACTCAAACGGGAGCCAACACTGAAGCTTTCTTT
TRBD2	TRBV2	TRBJ2-7	once	17	CASSGLAGGKVSYEQYF	TGTGCCAGCAGTGGGCTAGCGGGGGGGAAAGTATCCTACGAGCAGTACTTC
.	TRBV6-1	TRBJ1-1	.	15	CASSDLGGRYTEVFF	TGTGCCAGCAGTGACTTGGGGGGGCGTTACACTGAAGTTTTCTTT
TRBD1	TRBV12-3/TRBV12-4	TRBJ1-5	many	14	CASSWTGGNQPQHF	TGTGCCAGCAGTTGGACAGGGGGGAATCAGCCCCAGCATTTT
TRBD1	TRBV6-1	TRBJ1-5	many	14	CASSRTGVSQPQHF	TGTGCCAGCAGTAGAACAGGGGTATCCCAGCCCCAGCATTTT
TRBD2	TRBV12-5	TRBJ2-2	.	16	CASGLVLAGVSGELFF	TGTGCTAGTGGTTTGGTACTAGCGGGGGTGTCTGGGGAGCTGTTTTTT
.	TRBV12-3/TRBV12-4	TRBJ2-3	many	13	CASSFTESDTQYF	TGTGCCAGCAGTTTCACCGAAAGCGATACGCAGTATTTT
.	TRBV6-2/TRBV6-3	TRBJ2-1	many	14	CASSPIAVYNEQFF	TGTGCCAGCAGTCCTATTGCCGTGTACAATGAGCAGTTCTTC
.	TRBV7-9	TRBJ1-4	.	14	CASSPTVGYEKLFF	TGTGCCAGCAGCCCGACAGTCGGTTACGAAAAACTGTTTTTT
.	TRBV5-1	TRBJ1-1	many	15	CASSLGATMNTEAFF	TGCGCCAGCAGCTTGGGTGCGACCATGAACACTGAAGCTTTCTTT
.	TRBV18	TRBJ1-4	few	12	CASSRTDQKLFF	TGTGCCAGCTCGCGGACAGACCAAAAACTGTTTTTT
TRBD1	TRBV12-5	TRBJ2-5	.	14	CASGPRTGKETQYF	TGTGCTAGTGGTCCCCGGACAGGGAAGGAGACCCAGTACTTC
.	TRBV6-2/TRBV6-3	TRBJ2-4	.	16	CASSWGTVRMGNIQYF	TGTGCCAGCAGTTGGGGAACAGTCAGGATGGGGAACATTCAGTACTTC
.	TRBV10-3	TRBJ1-5	.	13	CAIRIGLNQPQHF	TGTGCCATCAGAATCGGCCTAAATCAGCCCCAGCATTTT